This paragraph reports one T cell receptor beta chain. This sample was included in a study of T cell changes during pregnancy in multiple sclerosis. Assay used: immunoSEQ multiplex PCR; TCRdb lists only in-frame clones, some missing. Found here are about 68,000 clones, 90% of them singletons; the top ten hold around 1.5%. The V end was cut by 3 bases, the J end by 0 bases, with 8 bases between. Germline V lookup: CDR1 KGHSH, CDR2 LQKENI. The length of the CDR3 is 14 residues. The specimen was peripheral blood, collected in the third trimester of pregnancy. The rearrangement links TRBV18 to TRBJ1-1; a weak D match, TRBD1 (6 bases). This TCR derives from a female donor with multiple sclerosis, enrolled in a pregnancy study. CDR3 bases: TGTGCCAGCTCACCTTGGGACATGAACACTGAAGCTTTCTTT. Translating it yields CASSPWDMNTEAFF.